A selection of T cell receptor beta chains follows, all from one sample in a study of T-cell memory formation after mild COVID-19. TCRdb ran MiXCR on the 5' RACE reads and lists one entry per CDR3 protein. The data hold about 470,000 distinct CDR3 sequences, with around a quarter observed a single time. Sequences were obtained from PBMCs or a T cell subset sorted from them (not recorded which). The receptors were gathered from an adult woman who had mild COVID-19 (a few samples of this study predate the infection). Cell type and time point are not known. The CDR3 runs from the conserved cysteine through the conserved F or W. Fields, in order: clone size, V gene, J gene, D gene, CDR3 protein, CDR3 DNA. D genes are given only for firm matches. Rows give clone size only sometimes, using once, few, many, or a class for an expanded clone.

-	TRBV19	TRBJ2-2	-	CASTLGPNTGELFF	TGTGCCAGTACCCTGGGCCCAAACACCGGGGAGCTGTTTTTT
few	TRBV3-1	TRBJ2-1	-	CASSQVRMRYNEQFF	TGTGCCAGCAGCCAGGTGAGGATGCGCTACAATGAGCAGTTCTTC
few	TRBV5-1	TRBJ1-1	-	CASSPGRWETEAFF	TGCGCCAGCAGCCCTGGACGTTGGGAAACTGAAGCTTTCTTT
-	TRBV7-8	TRBJ2-1	TRBD2	CASSLSSGGPKQFF	TGTGCCAGCAGCTTATCTAGCGGGGGGCCAAAACAGTTCTTC
-	TRBV5-1	TRBJ1-1	-	CASADPEEDTRWSEAFF	TGCGCCAGCGCAGACCCGGAGGAGGACACACGCTGGTCTGAAGCTTTCTTT
few	TRBV12-3/TRBV12-4	TRBJ2-3	-	CASTPSTWLPPDTQYF	TGTGCCAGCACCCCCAGCACGTGGCTTCCCCCAGATACGCAGTATTTT
-	TRBV2	TRBJ1-3	-	CASGEMGNTIYF	TGTGCCAGCGGGGAGATGGGAAACACCATATATTTT
few	TRBV4-2	TRBJ2-3	TRBD1	CASSPTGTGGAQRVDTQYF	TGTGCCAGCAGCCCGACCGGGACAGGGGGCGCGCAGAGGGTAGATACGCAGTATTTT
few	TRBV27	TRBJ2-1	-	CASSLTQLAHNEQFF	TGTGCCAGCAGTTTGACGCAGCTAGCCCACAATGAGCAGTTCTTC
-	TRBV11-1	TRBJ2-7	TRBD1	CASSFDRGIYEQYF	TGTGCCAGCAGCTTTGACAGGGGGATCTACGAGCAGTACTTC
few	TRBV19	TRBJ2-1	TRBD1	CASSQWTGGANEQFF	TGTGCCAGTAGCCAATGGACAGGGGGTGCCAATGAGCAGTTCTTC
few	TRBV3-1	TRBJ1-1	TRBD1	CASSHSTGRNTEAFF	TGTGCCAGCAGCCATTCGACAGGGCGTAACACTGAAGCTTTCTTT
-	TRBV7-9	TRBJ2-1	TRBD1	CASSTRDRNSYNEQFF	TGTGCCAGCAGCACCAGGGACAGGAATTCCTACAATGAGCAGTTCTTC
few	TRBV7-6	TRBJ1-4	-	CASSFGRGSNEKLFF	TGTGCCAGCAGCTTTGGGAGGGGATCTAATGAAAAACTGTTTTTT
-	TRBV20-1	TRBJ2-7	-	CSARGSEIGQYF	TGCAGTGCTAGGGGTTCGGAGATTGGGCAGTACTTC
few	TRBV5-1	TRBJ2-7	-	CATSPGPGYEQYF	TGCGCCACTAGCCCGGGCCCGGGCTACGAGCAGTACTTC
few	TRBV4-3	TRBJ2-3	TRBD1	CASSRHGTGGRTDTQYF	TGCGCCAGCAGCCGGCACGGGACAGGGGGGCGCACAGATACGCAGTATTTT
many	TRBV7-2	TRBJ2-1	TRBD2	CASSSSGGAFNEQFF	TGTGCCAGCAGCTCCAGCGGGGGGGCCTTCAATGAGCAGTTCTTC
many	TRBV6-4	TRBJ2-3	-	CASSDSEGGADTQYF	TGTGCCAGCAGTGACAGTGAGGGCGGGGCAGATACGCAGTATTTT
-	TRBV11-3	TRBJ1-4	TRBD1	CASSGQGNWDEKLFF	TGTGCCAGCAGCGGACAGGGGAACTGGGATGAAAAACTGTTTTTT
-	TRBV6-4	TRBJ2-7	-	CASSDSQGSRVYEQYF	TGTGCCAGCAGTGATTCACAGGGATCGCGGGTCTACGAGCAGTACTTC
-	TRBV5-1	TRBJ2-7	-	CASSGGWEQYF	TGCGCCAGCAGTGGCGGTTGGGAGCAGTACTTC
-	TRBV2	TRBJ2-1	TRBD2	CASSERAREGRNEQFF	TGTGCCAGCAGTGAAAGGGCGCGGGAGGGCCGCAATGAGCAGTTCTTC
-	TRBV20-1	TRBJ2-1	-	CSARNGPSDNEQFF	TGCAGTGCTAGAAACGGCCCAAGCGACAATGAGCAGTTCTTC
few	TRBV4-2	TRBJ1-1	-	CASSQDLGVNTEAFF	TGTGCCAGCAGCCAAGATCTGGGGGTCAACACTGAAGCTTTCTTT
-	TRBV30	TRBJ2-1	-	CACGQRPYNEQFF	TGTGCCTGCGGACAGAGACCGTACAATGAGCAGTTCTTC
few	TRBV27	TRBJ1-2	-	CASRAGKGYGYTF	TGTGCCAGCCGGGCAGGGAAAGGCTATGGCTACACCTTC
few	TRBV7-2	TRBJ2-7	-	CASRDRLGRNEQYF	TGTGCCAGCAGAGACCGGCTAGGTAGGAACGAGCAGTACTTC
few	TRBV7-3	TRBJ2-1	TRBD2	CASSLGGEGNNEQFF	TGTGCCAGCAGCTTAGGGGGGGAGGGAAACAATGAGCAGTTCTTC
-	TRBV20-1	TRBJ1-1	-	CSASSLARDSRGIEAFF	TGCAGTGCTAGTTCGCTTGCTCGGGATTCACGAGGGATTGAAGCTTTCTTT
-	TRBV12-3/TRBV12-4	TRBJ2-6	-	CASSSSRTSGANVLTF	TGTGCCAGCAGTTCCTCCCGAACCTCTGGGGCCAACGTCCTGACTTTC
-	TRBV6-5	TRBJ2-5	-	CATLERGEETQYF	TGTGCCACCTTAGAAAGGGGGGAAGAGACCCAGTACTTC
-	TRBV4-1	TRBJ2-1	TRBD2	CASSQGLAGSYNEQFF	TGCGCCAGCAGCCAAGGGCTAGCGGGGTCCTACAATGAGCAGTTCTTC
few	TRBV4-2	TRBJ2-6	-	CASSQAGVDRLWAGANVLTF	TGTGCCAGCAGCCAAGCGGGGGTGGACCGGCTATGGGCTGGGGCCAACGTCCTGACTTTC
-	TRBV24-1	TRBJ2-2	-	CATSDPTTNTGELFF	TGTGCCACCAGTGACCCGACAACGAACACCGGGGAGCTGTTTTTT
-	TRBV11-2	TRBJ2-3	TRBD2	CASSPGLAANAGTQYF	TGTGCCAGCAGCCCCGGACTAGCGGCAAACGCCGGTACGCAGTATTTT
-	TRBV9	TRBJ2-1	TRBD2	CASSVAAGGQGEQFF	TGTGCCAGCAGCGTAGCAGCGGGGGGGCAGGGTGAGCAGTTCTTC
-	TRBV7-9	TRBJ2-5	TRBD1	CASSPGGQGALLGETQYF	TGTGCCAGCAGCCCAGGGGGACAGGGGGCTCTTCTCGGGGAGACCCAGTACTTC
few	TRBV5-1	TRBJ1-2	TRBD1	CASRLGTGDYGYTF	TGCGCCAGCAGACTCGGGACAGGGGACTATGGCTACACCTTC
-	TRBV15	TRBJ1-2	-	CATSRGGIGYTF	TGTGCCACCAGCAGAGGAGGAATTGGCTACACCTTC
many	TRBV5-1	TRBJ2-1	TRBD2	CASSLIAGGPTDEQFF	TGCGCCAGCAGCCTCATAGCGGGAGGGCCCACGGATGAGCAGTTCTTC
few	TRBV30	TRBJ1-6	-	CAWSALSLGSPLHF	TGTGCCTGGAGTGCATTAAGCCTGGGCTCACCCCTCCACTTT
-	TRBV29-1	TRBJ1-1	-	CSVDRRQLTEAFF	TGCAGCGTTGATCGACGACAGCTCACTGAAGCTTTCTTT
-	TRBV6-5	TRBJ2-5	-	CASSYRLSGTEETQYF	TGTGCCAGCAGTTACCGACTCTCGGGGACCGAAGAGACCCAGTACTTC
many	TRBV20-1	TRBJ2-3	TRBD2	CSARDMGGRRSTDTQYF	TGCAGTGCTAGAGATATGGGGGGGAGGCGGTCTACAGATACGCAGTATTTT
few	TRBV4-1	TRBJ2-3	TRBD1	CASSQPDRDRSTDTQYF	TGCGCCAGCAGCCAACCAGACAGGGACCGAAGCACAGATACGCAGTATTTT